A selection of T cell receptor beta chains follows, all from one sample in a study of blood T cell repertoires in COVID-19. Only in-frame clones appear in the TCRdb table, and some are missing; sequencing was by immunoSEQ multiplex PCR. The table has about 93,000 clones, 90% seen once. Sequenced material: peripheral blood. The origin of the receptors is a human donor with active COVID-19. The donor label of this sample is uncertain. The CDR3 runs from the conserved cysteine through the conserved F or W. Each record gives: J gene, V gene, D gene, clone size, CDR3 protein, CDR3 DNA. D genes are given only for firm matches. Rows give clone size only sometimes, using once, few, many, or a class for an expanded clone.

J gene: TRBJ2-1
V gene: TRBV6-2/TRBV6-3
D gene: TRBD2
clone size: .
CDR3 protein: CASSYGLAGGYHEQFF
CDR3 DNA: TGTGCCAGCAGTTACGGACTAGCGGGGGGGTATCATGAGCAGTTCTTC

J gene: TRBJ1-1
V gene: TRBV6-5
D gene: TRBD1
clone size: .
CDR3 protein: CASSPTGGKTEAFF
CDR3 DNA: TGTGCCAGCAGCCCGACAGGGGGGAAGACTGAAGCTTTCTTT

J gene: TRBJ1-2
V gene: TRBV10-1
D gene: .
clone size: .
CDR3 protein: CASSENLNYGYTF
CDR3 DNA: TGCGCCAGCAGTGAAAATCTTAACTATGGCTACACCTTC

J gene: TRBJ1-4
V gene: TRBV7-2
D gene: .
clone size: .
CDR3 protein: CASSLAGRSEKLFF
CDR3 DNA: TGTGCCAGCAGCCTTGCAGGGAGGAGTGAAAAACTGTTTTTT

J gene: TRBJ1-5
V gene: TRBV6-2/TRBV6-3
D gene: .
clone size: once
CDR3 protein: CASSYYRQSNQPQHF
CDR3 DNA: TGTGCCAGCAGTTACTACAGGCAGAGCAATCAGCCCCAGCATTTT

J gene: TRBJ1-3
V gene: TRBV5-4
D gene: TRBD1
clone size: .
CDR3 protein: CASSPGQPSSGNTIYF
CDR3 DNA: TGTGCCAGCAGCCCGGGACAGCCGAGCTCTGGAAACACCATATATTTT

J gene: TRBJ1-5
V gene: TRBV24-1
D gene: .
clone size: .
CDR3 protein: CATARGSNQPQHF
CDR3 DNA: TGTGCCACCGCTCGGGGTAGCAATCAGCCCCAGCATTTT

J gene: TRBJ2-3
V gene: TRBV4-3
D gene: .
clone size: once
CDR3 protein: CASSQERGNTQYF
CDR3 DNA: TGCGCCAGCAGCCAAGAAAGGGGCAATACGCAGTATTTT

J gene: TRBJ2-3
V gene: TRBV28
D gene: .
clone size: .
CDR3 protein: CASISPLGAGGTDTQYF
CDR3 DNA: TGTGCCAGCATCTCCCCCCTGGGGGCCGGAGGCACAGATACGCAGTATTTT

J gene: TRBJ1-4
V gene: TRBV19
D gene: TRBD1
clone size: .
CDR3 protein: CASSIWRKGGNEKLFF
CDR3 DNA: TGTGCCAGTAGTATCTGGCGGAAAGGGGGCAATGAAAAACTGTTTTTT

J gene: TRBJ2-1
V gene: TRBV7-2
D gene: .
clone size: once
CDR3 protein: CASSLLGRHNEQFF
CDR3 DNA: TGTGCCAGCAGCTTATTGGGGAGACACAATGAGCAGTTCTTC

J gene: TRBJ1-3
V gene: TRBV6-5
D gene: .
clone size: .
CDR3 protein: CASSYVTMGRVNTIYF
CDR3 DNA: TGTGCCAGCAGTTACGTAACGATGGGCAGGGTAAACACCATATATTTT